These 14 T cell receptor beta chains were sequenced from one sample in a study of monozygotic twins with inflammatory bowel disease. TCRdb re-called the 5' RACE reads; one entry per CDR3 protein, DNA not given. The table for this sample gives roughly 150,000 distinct CDR3 sequences. Sequenced: blood. These TCRs come from a human donor with ulcerative colitis or Crohn's disease, or a healthy co-twin of an affected twin (not recorded which).

The V gene is TRBV11-2, the J gene TRBJ1-1. CDR1 and CDR2 (germline): SGHAT, FQNNGV. This CDR3 has 15 amino acids. CDR3: CASSLDTRMNTEAFF.

The V gene is TRBV3-1, the J gene TRBJ2-5. The CDR3 covers 14 residues. The V gene's germline CDR1 is LGHDT and CDR2 YNNKEL (reference sequence). This chain's CDR3 is CASSPTVSQETQYF.

The rearrangement uses TRBV4-3 and TRBJ1-1; with no DNA, the TCRdb D assignment of TRBD1 cannot be verified. Germline loops: CDR1 LGHNA, CDR2 YSLEER. The CDR3 length is 16 residues. CDR3 sequence reads: CASSQDVGQQNTEAFF.

The V gene is TRBV5-1, the J gene TRBJ1-2; with no DNA, the TCRdb D assignment of TRBD1 cannot be verified. Germline lookup yields CDR1 SGHRS and CDR2 YFSETQ. CDR3 length equals 20 residues. CDR3 protein: CASSLAAVGTVRPSNYGYTF. Looking up the rest from reference TRBV5-1 and TRBJ1-2 gives the full variable domain: KAGVTQTPRYLIKTRGQQVTLSCSPISGHRSVSWYQQTPGQGLQFLFEYFSETQRNKGNFPGRFSGRQFSNSRSEMNVSTLELGDSALYLCASSLAAVGTVRPSNYGYTFGSGTRLTVV.

The chain carries TRBV5-1 and TRBJ2-1; the D gene TCRdb calls, TRBD1, cannot be checked with no DNA. CDR1 SGHRS and CDR2 YFSETQ come from the germline V gene. CDR3 length equals 16 residues. Here the CDR3 reads CASSAGQGSLSTEQFF.

V is TRBV20-1 and J is TRBJ2-7. CDR3 length: 12 residues. Per germline, CDR1 DFQATT and CDR2 SNEGSKA (reference sequence). CDR3 protein: CSATGTSYEQYF.

The rearrangement links TRBV12-3 or TRBV12-4 to TRBJ1-6; the D call from TCRdb, TRBD1, cannot be confirmed without DNA. The CDR3 has 14 residues. This CDR3 reads CASSLVQGASPLHF.

V and J are TRBV7-6 and TRBJ2-1; the TCRdb D gene call, TRBD2, has no DNA to confirm it. Germline V gene lookup returns CDR1 SGHVS and CDR2 FNYEAQ. There are 17 residues in the CDR3. CDR3 loop: CASSPGVAGGLINEQFF.

V and J are TRBV20-1 and TRBJ2-5; TCRdb returns TRBD2, unconfirmable since there is no DNA. The CDR3 is made up of 16 amino acids. Germline-derived CDR1 and CDR2 are DFQATT and SNEGSKA (reference sequence). CDR3 loop: CSAQKGVRRYQETQYF.

The rearrangement links TRBV20-1 to TRBJ2-3; TCRdb picks TRBD2, but there is no DNA to check that call. The CDR3 consists of 15 residues. CDR1 DFQATT and CDR2 SNEGSKA come from the germline V gene (reference sequence). CDR3 sequence: CNAGMSGGATDTQYF.

This chain uses TRBV5-4 with TRBJ2-5; TCRdb's D gene call, TRBD2, goes unchecked for lack of DNA. There are 16 residues in the CDR3. Germline-derived CDR1 and CDR2 are SGHNT and YYREEE (reference sequence). This chain's CDR3 is CASSSTGTSGQETQYF.

V and J are TRBV28 and TRBJ1-5; TCRdb calls TRBD1, which cannot be checked without DNA. This CDR3 comprises 14 residues. CDR1 is MDHEN, CDR2 SYDVKM, per germline. The CDR3 loop is CASSFGQSNQPQHF.

Here the CDR3 reads CSAAGSTDTQYF. The chain combines TRBV29-1 with TRBJ2-3; TCRdb calls TRBD2, which cannot be checked without DNA. The CDR3 contains 12 residues. Germline CDR1 reads SQVTM; CDR2 reads ANQGSEA.

V and J are TRBV28 and TRBJ1-5. The CDR3 has 16 residues. The V gene's germline CDR1 is MDHEN and CDR2 SYDVKM. CDR3 loop: CASRTEGSQSNQPQHF.